The rows below give T cell receptor beta chains drawn from one sample of a study of blood T cell repertoires in COVID-19. Profiling relied on immunoSEQ multiplex PCR, and the TCRdb table lists in-frame clones only, not all of them. Found here are about 89,000 clones, less than 85% of them singletons; the top ten hold 19%. Sequencing was carried out using peripheral blood. All receptors derive from a woman older than 75 with acute or convalescent COVID-19. Both conserved end residues are part of each CDR3. Each record gives: clone size, V gene, CDR3 protein. A clone size is listed for some rows: how often the clone was seen (once, few, many), or a class if it is expanded.

>NA|TRBV2
CASGGLDQETQYF
>NA|TRBV7-3
CASEKGGGRFEQFF
>once|TRBV30
CAWSVLRGNQPQHF
>NA|TRBV7-9
CASSPGQNNSPLHF
>NA|TRBV6-6
CASSYPGLQETQYF
>NA|TRBV2
CASSGTSGGAETQYF
>NA|TRBV19
CASSMSREDGYTF
>once|TRBV19
CASSIGAGNYGYTF
>NA|TRBV4-1
CASSQAWRGNEQYF
>NA|TRBV30
CAWSVPHRLEYGYTF
>NA|TRBV30
CAWSPQGFQPQHF
>NA|TRBV7-8
CASSLAGQGRGKETQYF
>NA|TRBV11-3
CASSPPGREGEKLFF
>NA|TRBV6-5
CASSSSGYNEQFF